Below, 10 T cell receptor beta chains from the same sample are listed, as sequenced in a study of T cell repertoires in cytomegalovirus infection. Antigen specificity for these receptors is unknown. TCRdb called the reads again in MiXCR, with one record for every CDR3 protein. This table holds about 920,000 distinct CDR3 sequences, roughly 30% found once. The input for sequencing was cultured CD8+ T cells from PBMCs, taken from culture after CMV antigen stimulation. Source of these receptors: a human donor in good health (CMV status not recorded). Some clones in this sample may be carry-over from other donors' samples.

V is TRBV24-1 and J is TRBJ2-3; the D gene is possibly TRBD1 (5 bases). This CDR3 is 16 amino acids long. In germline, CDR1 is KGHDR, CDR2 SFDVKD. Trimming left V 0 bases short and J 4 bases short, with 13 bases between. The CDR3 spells CATSDLDSLNSDTQYF. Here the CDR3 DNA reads TGTGCCACCAGTGATTTGGACAGTTTAAATTCAGATACGCAGTATTTT.

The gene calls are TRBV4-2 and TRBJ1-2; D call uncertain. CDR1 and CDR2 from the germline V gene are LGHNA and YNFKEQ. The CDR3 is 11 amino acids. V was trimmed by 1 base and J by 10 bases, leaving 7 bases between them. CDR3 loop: CASSQAQYYTF. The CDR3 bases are TGTGCCAGCAGCCAAGCTCAGTACTACACCTTC.

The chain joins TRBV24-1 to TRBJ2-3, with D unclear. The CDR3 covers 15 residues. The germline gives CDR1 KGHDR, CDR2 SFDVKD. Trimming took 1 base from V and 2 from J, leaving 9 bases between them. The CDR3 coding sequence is TGTGCCACCAGTGATTTCGGCATATACACAGATACGCAGTATTTT. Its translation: CATSDFGIYTDTQYF.

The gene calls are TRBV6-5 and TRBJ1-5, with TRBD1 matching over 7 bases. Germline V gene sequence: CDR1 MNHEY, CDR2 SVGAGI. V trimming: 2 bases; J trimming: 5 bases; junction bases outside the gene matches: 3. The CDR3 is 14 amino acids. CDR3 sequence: CASSYDRDHQPQHF. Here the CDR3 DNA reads TGTGCCAGCAGTTACGACAGGGACCATCAGCCCCAGCATTTT.

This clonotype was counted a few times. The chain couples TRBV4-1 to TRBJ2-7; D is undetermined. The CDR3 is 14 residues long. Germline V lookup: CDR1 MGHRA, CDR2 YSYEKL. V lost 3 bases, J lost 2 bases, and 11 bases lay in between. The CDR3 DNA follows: TGCGCCAGCAGCCATGGGGTTGGGGCCTACGAGCAGTACTTC. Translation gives CASSHGVGAYEQYF.

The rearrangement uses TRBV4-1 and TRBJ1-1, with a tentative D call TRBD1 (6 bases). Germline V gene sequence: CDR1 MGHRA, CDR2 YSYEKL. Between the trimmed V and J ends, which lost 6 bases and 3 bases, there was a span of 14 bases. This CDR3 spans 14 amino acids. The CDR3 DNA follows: TGCGCCAGCAGACATGGGGCAGGGGACACTGAAGCTTTCTTT. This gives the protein CASRHGAGDTEAFF.

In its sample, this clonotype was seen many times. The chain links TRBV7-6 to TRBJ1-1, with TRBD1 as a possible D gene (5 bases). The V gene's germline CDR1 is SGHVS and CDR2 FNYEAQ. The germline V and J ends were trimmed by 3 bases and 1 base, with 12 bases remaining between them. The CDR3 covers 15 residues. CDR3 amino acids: CASSFGEGQNTEAFF. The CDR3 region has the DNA TGTGCCAGCAGCTTCGGAGAGGGGCAGAACACTGAAGCTTTCTTT.

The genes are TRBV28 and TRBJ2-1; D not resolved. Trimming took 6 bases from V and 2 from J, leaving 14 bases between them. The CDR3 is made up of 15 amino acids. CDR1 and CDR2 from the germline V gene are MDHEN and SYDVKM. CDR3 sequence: CASRKDSGAYNEQFF. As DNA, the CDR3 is TGTGCCAGCAGGAAGGATAGTGGGGCCTACAATGAGCAGTTCTTC.

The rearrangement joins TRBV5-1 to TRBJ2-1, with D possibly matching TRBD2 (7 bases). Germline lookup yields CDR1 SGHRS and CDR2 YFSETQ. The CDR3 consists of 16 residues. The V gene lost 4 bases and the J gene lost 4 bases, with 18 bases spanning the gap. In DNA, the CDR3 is TGCGCCAGCAGCCCCGGGGGGCCTCACTTTTACAATGAGCAGTTCTTC. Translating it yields CASSPGGPHFYNEQFF.

The CDR3 loop reads CASSLLGTGSTDTQYF. CDR3 DNA: TGTGCCAGCAGTTTATTAGGGACAGGGAGTACAGATACGCAGTATTTT. The V call is TRBV27, the J call TRBJ2-3; 9 nucleotides align to TRBD1. The germline V gene encodes CDR1 MNHEY and CDR2 SMNVEV (reference sequence). The CDR3 extends over 16 amino acids. V gave up 1 base and J gave up 3 bases; unmatched junction bases: 5.